A selection of T cell receptor beta chains follows, all from one sample in a study of T-cell memory formation after mild COVID-19. MiXCR was run by TCRdb on the 5' RACE reads, yielding one entry per CDR3 protein. The top ten hold under 30% of the sample, which has approximately 260,000 distinct CDR3 sequences, about 20% seen once. Sequencing was carried out using PBMCs or a T cell subset sorted from them (not recorded which). The receptors shown here come from a young man who had mild COVID-19 (a few samples of this study predate the infection). Cell type and time point are not known. The CDR3 runs from the conserved cysteine through the conserved F or W. D genes are given only for firm matches. Size is omitted from some rows. Given values are once, few, many or a class for expanded clones.

V	size	D	J	CDR3	DNA
TRBV12-3/TRBV12-4	many	.	TRBJ1-1	CASSGGEGGNTEAFF	TGTGCCAGCAGTGGGGGAGAGGGGGGTAACACTGAAGCTTTCTTT
TRBV27	.	.	TRBJ2-3	CASSLSRDPDTQYF	TGTGCCAGCAGTTTATCACGGGACCCAGATACGCAGTATTTT
TRBV20-1	few	TRBD2	TRBJ2-1	CSARPPTSGVNEQFF	TGCAGTGCTAGACCACCGACTAGCGGGGTCAATGAGCAGTTCTTC
TRBV24-1	few	.	TRBJ2-2	CATSDRRAGELFF	TGTGCCACCAGTGATCGAAGGGCCGGGGAGCTGTTTTTT
TRBV4-2	once	.	TRBJ1-6	CASSRMPVFYNSPLHF	TGTGCCAGCAGCCGCATGCCCGTATTCTATAATTCACCCCTCCACTTT
TRBV4-3	few	TRBD2	TRBJ2-3	CASGLAGKTADTQYF	TGCGCCAGCGGGCTAGCGGGGAAAACGGCAGATACGCAGTATTTT
TRBV7-7	many	TRBD2	TRBJ2-1	CASSINLAGAGSEQFF	TGTGCCAGCAGCATCAATCTAGCGGGGGCAGGTAGTGAGCAGTTCTTC
TRBV12-3/TRBV12-4	few	.	TRBJ1-5	CASTYIGMGNQPQHF	TGTGCCAGCACGTACATAGGGATGGGCAATCAGCCCCAGCATTTT
TRBV13	.	.	TRBJ2-5	CASSLGSQTQYF	TGTGCCAGCAGCTTAGGATCCCAGACCCAGTACTTC
TRBV5-5	few	TRBD2	TRBJ2-3	CASSPYSGGDTQYF	TGTGCCAGCAGCCCGTATAGCGGGGGGGATACGCAGTATTTT
TRBV29-1	few	.	TRBJ2-3	CSGDEGLDTQYF	TGCAGCGGGGATGAAGGTTTGGATACGCAGTATTTT
TRBV7-2	.	.	TRBJ1-5	CASSPSTGMGTQHF	TGTGCCAGCAGCCCTTCAACAGGGATGGGTACCCAGCATTTT
TRBV12-3/TRBV12-4	.	TRBD1	TRBJ1-4	CASSRGRSNEKLFF	TGTGCCAGCAGCAGGGGGCGTTCTAATGAAAAACTGTTTTTT
TRBV5-1	.	TRBD2	TRBJ2-1	CASSEGLAGADEQFF	TGCGCCAGCAGCGAGGGACTAGCGGGGGCGGATGAGCAGTTCTTC
TRBV20-1	.	.	TRBJ1-6	CSAVGQNNSPLHF	TGCAGTGCCGTTGGACAGAATAATTCACCCCTCCACTTT
TRBV7-2	.	TRBD2	TRBJ2-3	CASSRPRGDPSTDTQYF	TGTGCCAGCAGCCGTCCTCGGGGGGACCCTAGCACAGATACGCAGTATTTT
TRBV4-1	.	TRBD2	TRBJ2-3	CASSQYSGGDGTQYF	TGCGCCAGCAGCCAATATAGCGGGGGGGATGGTACGCAGTATTTT
TRBV5-1	many	.	TRBJ2-6	CASSFGISGANVLTF	TGCGCCAGCAGCTTTGGAATCTCTGGGGCCAACGTCCTGACTTTC
TRBV11-2	.	TRBD2	TRBJ2-3	CASTLNRLAGGTDTQYF	TGTGCCAGCACCCTAAACCGACTAGCGGGGGGCACAGATACGCAGTATTTT
TRBV9	few	.	TRBJ1-5	CASSETGFEPQHF	TGTGCCAGCAGCGAAACAGGGTTCGAGCCCCAGCATTTT
TRBV10-2	.	.	TRBJ2-2	CATAGGPYFF	TGCGCCACCGCCGGGGGTCCCTATTTTTTT
TRBV6-4	medium-sized	TRBD2	TRBJ2-2	CASSDGTSTGELFF	TGTGCCAGCAGTGACGGGACTAGCACCGGGGAGCTGTTTTTT
TRBV2	.	.	TRBJ2-5	CASPQGGGETQYF	TGTGCCAGCCCACAGGGAGGTGGGGAGACCCAGTACTTC
TRBV29-1	many	TRBD1	TRBJ2-5	CSVWTGAETQYF	TGCAGCGTCTGGACAGGGGCTGAGACCCAGTACTTC
TRBV7-9	.	TRBD1	TRBJ2-5	CASIRTGGWETQYF	TGTGCCAGCATCCGGACAGGGGGTTGGGAGACCCAGTACTTC
TRBV4-2	.	.	TRBJ2-1	CASSPGEGGTYNEQFF	TGTGCCAGCAGCCCTGGGGAGGGGGGAACGTACAATGAGCAGTTCTTC
TRBV2	.	.	TRBJ2-1	CASSAPLSPEQFF	TGTGCCAGCAGTGCACCCCTTTCACCTGAGCAGTTCTTC
TRBV7-9	few	.	TRBJ2-7	CASSLWVGHYEQYF	TGTGCCAGCAGCTTATGGGTCGGACACTACGAGCAGTACTTC
TRBV7-2	many	.	TRBJ1-3	CASSQARGFSGNTIYF	TGTGCCAGCAGCCAAGCGCGGGGGTTTAGTGGAAACACCATATATTTT
TRBV5-6	.	.	TRBJ2-7	CASYGSNSYEQYF	TGTGCCAGCTACGGGTCCAACTCCTACGAGCAGTACTTC
TRBV7-9	few	.	TRBJ1-1	CASSPGWVNTEAFF	TGTGCCAGCAGCCCAGGGTGGGTTAACACTGAAGCTTTCTTT
TRBV5-4	few	.	TRBJ2-2	CASSLPGNTGELFF	TGTGCCAGCAGCTTGCCAGGGAACACCGGGGAGCTGTTTTTT
TRBV6-2/TRBV6-3	.	.	TRBJ2-1	CASSYRLPTIYNEQFF	TGTGCCAGCAGTTATCGGCTACCGACCATATACAATGAGCAGTTCTTC
TRBV6-6	.	.	TRBJ1-1	CASSYGDPRGFYTEAFF	TGTGCCAGCAGTTACGGAGACCCAAGGGGTTTTTACACTGAAGCTTTCTTT
TRBV6-2/TRBV6-3	.	.	TRBJ2-1	CASSYLAPTEAYNEQFF	TGTGCCAGCAGTTACCTCGCCCCGACAGAGGCCTACAATGAGCAGTTCTTC
TRBV7-9	few	.	TRBJ1-1	CASSLSVNTEAFF	TGTGCCAGCAGCTTATCCGTGAACACTGAAGCTTTCTTT
TRBV4-1	few	.	TRBJ1-5	CASSPHRASNQPQHF	TGCGCCAGCAGCCCTCACCGGGCCTCCAATCAGCCCCAGCATTTT
TRBV20-1	many	TRBD1	TRBJ1-4	CSARDRVRGEKLFF	TGCAGTGCTCGTGACAGGGTTAGAGGGGAAAAACTGTTTTTT
TRBV29-1	many	TRBD1	TRBJ2-5	CSVEGALGETQYF	TGCAGCGTCGAGGGGGCGTTGGGAGAGACCCAGTACTTC
TRBV5-1	.	TRBD1	TRBJ2-5	CASSVQQGSGDQYF	TGCGCCAGCAGCGTACAACAGGGGAGTGGGGACCAGTACTTC
TRBV28	.	TRBD1	TRBJ2-5	CASSGRTGVKETQYF	TGTGCCAGCAGTGGAAGGACAGGGGTAAAAGAGACCCAGTACTTC
TRBV5-1	many	.	TRBJ2-1	CASSPDPTPYNEQFF	TGCGCCAGCAGCCCGGACCCGACCCCCTACAATGAGCAGTTCTTC
TRBV9	few	TRBD1	TRBJ2-5	CASSVQGAEETQYF	TGTGCCAGCAGCGTACAGGGGGCGGAGGAGACCCAGTACTTC
TRBV20-1	.	TRBD2	TRBJ2-3	CSCYNSGGAVLLGTQYF	TGCAGTTGCTATAATAGCGGGGGGGCGGTTCTCCTTGGTACGCAGTATTTT
TRBV7-2	many	TRBD2	TRBJ2-2	CASSLEVAGTGELFF	TGTGCCAGCAGCTTAGAGGTAGCGGGCACCGGGGAGCTGTTTTTT
TRBV4-1	once	.	TRBJ2-2	CATSRVDTGELFF	TGCGCCACAAGTCGGGTAGACACCGGGGAGCTGTTTTTT
TRBV4-1	.	.	TRBJ2-3	CASSLPRDTQYF	TGCGCCAGCAGCCTTCCAAGAGATACGCAGTATTTT
TRBV4-1	.	.	TRBJ1-1	CASSLSRGEGNTEAFF	TGCGCCAGCAGCCTCTCAAGAGGAGAAGGGAATACTGAAGCTTTCTTT
TRBV29-1	.	.	TRBJ1-1	CSVWWGGGTEAFF	TGCAGCGTTTGGTGGGGCGGGGGCACTGAAGCTTTCTTT
TRBV12-3/TRBV12-4	.	.	TRBJ1-5	CASSFPGRQPQHF	TGTGCCAGCAGTTTTCCAGGGCGACAGCCCCAGCATTTT
TRBV3-1	.	.	TRBJ1-6	CASSRSYNSPLHF	TGTGCCAGCAGCCGTTCCTATAATTCACCCCTCCACTTT
TRBV29-1	few	.	TRBJ2-2	CSVDKGVNTGELFF	TGCAGCGTTGATAAGGGGGTTAACACCGGGGAGCTGTTTTTT
TRBV4-1	.	.	TRBJ2-3	CASSQEEGADTQYF	TGCGCCAGCAGCCAAGAGGAGGGGGCAGATACGCAGTATTTT
TRBV4-2	few	.	TRBJ2-3	CASSQLIVADTQYF	TGTGCCAGCAGCCAACTTATAGTTGCAGATACGCAGTATTTT
TRBV5-1	.	.	TRBJ2-3	CASSLAYGLTDTQYF	TGCGCCAGCAGCTTGGCCTATGGGCTCACAGATACGCAGTATTTT
TRBV15	few	TRBD2	TRBJ2-5	CATSWGLAGGETQYF	TGTGCCACCAGCTGGGGACTAGCGGGGGGAGAGACCCAGTACTTC
TRBV5-1	many	.	TRBJ2-5	CASSEIWETQYF	TGCGCCAGCAGCGAAATTTGGGAGACCCAGTACTTC
TRBV23-1	few	.	TRBJ2-7	CASSQSDEQYF	TGCGCCAGCAGCCAGTCGGACGAGCAGTACTTC
TRBV27	.	TRBD1	TRBJ2-2	CASSPTTGPNTGELFF	TGTGCCAGCAGTCCGACGACAGGGCCAAACACCGGGGAGCTGTTTTTT
TRBV18	few	.	TRBJ1-1	CASSPLGQLNTEAFF	TGTGCCAGCTCACCACTTGGACAGCTGAACACTGAAGCTTTCTTT